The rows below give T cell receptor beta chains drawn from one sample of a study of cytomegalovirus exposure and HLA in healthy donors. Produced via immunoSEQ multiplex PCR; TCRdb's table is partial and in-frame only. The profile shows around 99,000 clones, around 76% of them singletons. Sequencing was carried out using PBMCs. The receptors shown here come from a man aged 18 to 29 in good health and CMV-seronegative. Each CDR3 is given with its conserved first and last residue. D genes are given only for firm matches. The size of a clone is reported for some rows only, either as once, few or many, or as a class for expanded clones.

TGCAGCGTTGAAGTCATGACAGCTTCGGCCTACAATGAGCAGTTCTTC | CSVEVMTASAYNEQFF | TRBV29-1 | 16 | TRBJ2-1 | NA | NA
TGCGCCAGCAGCGGATCGACTAGCGGGGGTTCCTACAATGAGCAGTTCTTC | CASSGSTSGGSYNEQFF | TRBV5-1 | 17 | TRBJ2-1 | NA | TRBD2
TGTGCCAGCAGCTCCCCTGACACTTCCTACGAGCAGTACTTC | CASSSPDTSYEQYF | TRBV7-9 | 14 | TRBJ2-7 | NA | NA
TGCGCCAGCAGCGTCGGCAGGGGAAACGAAAAACTGTTTTTT | CASSVGRGNEKLFF | TRBV5-1 | 14 | TRBJ1-4 | NA | NA
TGTGCAGGAGGGGAGCGGGGGAGGGATGAGCAGTTCTTC | CAGGERGRDEQFF | TRBV7-8 | 13 | TRBJ2-1 | once | TRBD2
TGTGCCATCAGTGAGTCTGGAGGGGATAATGAAAAACTGTTTTTT | CAISESGGDNEKLFF | TRBV10-3 | 15 | TRBJ1-4 | few | NA
TGTGCCAGCAGCTTGGCGGGGAGGGCTGTGGCTGAAGCTTTCTTT | CASSLAGRAVAEAFF | TRBV5-6 | 15 | TRBJ1-1 | NA | NA
TGTGCCAGCAGCCCTCATACAGGGAGTGGGGAGTTCTTC | CASSPHTGSGEFF | TRBV7-9 | 13 | TRBJ2-1 | once | NA
TGTGCCAGTAGTATAGACGAGGGAACCGGGGAGCTGTTTTTT | CASSIDEGTGELFF | TRBV19 | 14 | TRBJ2-2 | NA | NA
TGTGCCAGCAGGGTGTCCCCCGGGGACTACACCGGGGAGCTGTTTTTT | CASRVSPGDYTGELFF | TRBV13 | 16 | TRBJ2-2 | once | NA
TGTGCCAGCAGCACCGGACTGGGAAACATTCAGTACTTC | CASSTGLGNIQYF | TRBV5-6 | 13 | TRBJ2-4 | once | NA
TGTGCCAGCAACCGGGACAGGAGCTCCTACGAGCAGTACTTC | CASNRDRSSYEQYF | TRBV6-1 | 14 | TRBJ2-7 | NA | TRBD1
TGTGCCAGCAGTACCGACAGGCTTGGAACTGAAAAACTGTTTTTT | CASSTDRLGTEKLFF | TRBV2 | 15 | TRBJ1-4 | few | NA
TGTGCCAGTAGTACCCGGGACAGGGCAACGATTGGCTACACCTTC | CASSTRDRATIGYTF | TRBV19 | 15 | TRBJ1-2 | NA | TRBD1
TGTTCCAGCAGCCCTAGACAGGGGAGGCCCTACGAGCAGTACTTC | CSSSPRQGRPYEQYF | TRBV7-9 | 15 | TRBJ2-7 | NA | TRBD1
TGTGCCAGCAGCAAACCGGGACAGGGTAATGAAAAACTGTTTTTT | CASSKPGQGNEKLFF | TRBV9 | 15 | TRBJ1-4 | NA | TRBD1
TGTGCCAGCAGTTACCAGACAGGTCCCTTCTACGAGCAGTACTTC | CASSYQTGPFYEQYF | TRBV6-5 | 15 | TRBJ2-7 | NA | NA
TGTGCCAGCAGGGTCGACAGGGACGTCTACGAGCAGTACTTC | CASRVDRDVYEQYF | TRBV12-1 | 14 | TRBJ2-7 | NA | NA
TGTGCCAGCAGTTACTCGAGTCAACTATATGGCTACACCTTC | CASSYSSQLYGYTF | TRBV6-5 | 14 | TRBJ1-2 | NA | NA
TGTGCCAGTCGCCCGGGGACAGGGAGGTACGAGCAGTACTTC | CASRPGTGRYEQYF | TRBV19 | 14 | TRBJ2-7 | few | TRBD1
TGTGCCAGCAGTGGTTTAGGGACTCCCGGCTATAATTCACCCCTCCACTTT | CASSGLGTPGYNSPLHF | TRBV25-1 | 17 | TRBJ1-6 | NA | NA
TGTGCCAGCAGTCTCGGGAGGCTCACTGAAGCTTTCTTT | CASSLGRLTEAFF | TRBV5-5 | 13 | TRBJ1-1 | NA | NA
TGTGCCAGCACAACAGGGGGTGAAGGTGAAAAACTGTTTTTT | CASTTGGEGEKLFF | TRBV28 | 14 | TRBJ1-4 | once | TRBD1
TGTGCCAGCAGTGAAAGGGGTTTGAACACTGAAGCTTTCTTT | CASSERGLNTEAFF | TRBV6-1 | 14 | TRBJ1-1 | NA | NA
TGTGCCAGTAGTATCATCCACCCGGGGAACTACGAGCAGTACTTC | CASSIIHPGNYEQYF | TRBV19 | 15 | TRBJ2-7 | NA | NA
TGTGCCAGCAGTTACTCCCTCGGGGTCACCGGGGAGCTGTTTTTT | CASSYSLGVTGELFF | TRBV6-5 | 15 | TRBJ2-2 | NA | NA
TGCGCCAGCAGTCAATCTACCAGGCTCGAAGAAAAACTGTTTTTT | CASSQSTRLEEKLFF | TRBV23-1 | 15 | TRBJ1-4 | NA | NA
TGTGCCAGCAGTCCTGGAGGGGGCCGTCGCCTCTCCTATGGCTACACCTTC | CASSPGGGRRLSYGYTF | TRBV28 | 17 | TRBJ1-2 | NA | TRBD1
TGTGCCAGCAGCCGCCTAGACGAGCAGTACTTC | CASSRLDEQYF | TRBV11-2 | 11 | TRBJ2-7 | NA | NA
TGTGCCATCAGTGGGACAGGACAGGTTAATGAAAAACTGTTTTTT | CAISGTGQVNEKLFF | TRBV10-3 | 15 | TRBJ1-4 | NA | TRBD1
TGTGCCAGCAGCATCGGACAGGGGGGAGGCAATCAGCCCCAGCATTTT | CASSIGQGGGNQPQHF | TRBV5-6 | 16 | TRBJ1-5 | NA | TRBD1
TGTGCCAGCAGCTTGGTGGCAGGGGTAACGAACACTGAAGCTTTCTTT | CASSLVAGVTNTEAFF | TRBV5-8 | 16 | TRBJ1-1 | NA | NA
TGTGCCAGCAGCTTGGTTTCAGGGGACTATGGCTACACCTTC | CASSLVSGDYGYTF | TRBV5-4 | 14 | TRBJ1-2 | NA | NA
TGTGCCAGCAGCTTAGGTCTACAGGGGGCTGAGACCCAGTACTTC | CASSLGLQGAETQYF | TRBV7-8 | 15 | TRBJ2-5 | NA | TRBD1
TGTGCCAGCAGCGTAAAGACAGGGATTTCGGGCAATCAGCCCCAGCATTTT | CASSVKTGISGNQPQHF | TRBV5-8 | 17 | TRBJ1-5 | NA | TRBD1
TGTGCCAGTAGTACCGTTGCAGGCCAAGAGACCCAGTACTTC | CASSTVAGQETQYF | TRBV19 | 14 | TRBJ2-5 | NA | NA
TGTGCCAGCAGTGAAGTCGGACAGACCAATCAGCCCCAGCATTTT | CASSEVGQTNQPQHF | TRBV2 | 15 | TRBJ1-5 | NA | NA
TGTGCCAGCAGTTTATATTTCGCGGGGGGTATCTACAATGAGCAGTTCTTC | CASSLYFAGGIYNEQFF | TRBV28 | 17 | TRBJ2-1 | few | TRBD2
TGTGCCAGCAGCCTCCGGGACAGGGCGGGTGAACTAACCACAGATACGCAGTATTTT | CASSLRDRAGELTTDTQYF | TRBV4-2 | 19 | TRBJ2-3 | NA | TRBD1
TGTGCCAGCTCACGTCAGCGGGGGGGCCATAGTGAGCAGTTCTTC | CASSRQRGGHSEQFF | TRBV18 | 15 | TRBJ2-1 | NA | TRBD2
TGTGCCAGCAGTGATGGGGCAGGGATTGGCTACACCTTC | CASSDGAGIGYTF | TRBV6-1 | 13 | TRBJ1-2 | NA | NA
TGTGCCAGCAGCCTCGGAAGGGGCATCTACGAGCAGTACTTC | CASSLGRGIYEQYF | TRBV7-2 | 14 | TRBJ2-7 | NA | NA
TGTGCCAGTGGCTTTCGGGACAGGGGTGTTCAGCCCCAGCATTTT | CASGFRDRGVQPQHF | TRBV27 | 15 | TRBJ1-5 | once | TRBD1
TGTGCCAGCAGTCCGGACAGGGAAAGGGGCTATGGCTACACCTTC | CASSPDRERGYGYTF | TRBV2 | 15 | TRBJ1-2 | once | TRBD1
TGTGCCAGTAGTAAAACCGGGACAGCTGGAAACACCATATATTTT | CASSKTGTAGNTIYF | TRBV19 | 15 | TRBJ1-3 | NA | TRBD1
TGTGCCAGCAGTCAAACGGGACAGGGGGCCTACGAGCAGTACTTC | CASSQTGQGAYEQYF | TRBV6-5 | 15 | TRBJ2-7 | NA | TRBD1
TGTGCCAGCAGTTATCTCTCACAGGGCTCTGGAAACACCATATATTTT | CASSYLSQGSGNTIYF | TRBV6-5 | 16 | TRBJ1-3 | NA | NA
TGTGCCAGCAGTGGGGGACATGAAGCTTTCTTT | CASSGGHEAFF | TRBV2 | 11 | TRBJ1-1 | few | NA
TGCGCCAGCAGCTTGGTTGGGACAGGGGTCTCCGGGGAGCTGTTTTTT | CASSLVGTGVSGELFF | TRBV5-1 | 16 | TRBJ2-2 | NA | TRBD1
TGTGCCAGCAACCGGCCCGGACTTACCTACGAGCAGTACTTC | CASNRPGLTYEQYF | TRBV28 | 14 | TRBJ2-7 | NA | NA
TGTGCCACCAGGCCGAGGGACAGGGTGTCCGAGCAGTACTTC | CATRPRDRVSEQYF | TRBV15 | 14 | TRBJ2-7 | NA | TRBD1
TGTGCCAGCAAGTGGACAGGGTTCTACGAGCAGTACTTC | CASKWTGFYEQYF | TRBV28 | 13 | TRBJ2-7 | few | TRBD1
TGTGCCAGCAGTGTTCGTCAGGGTCTTAGCAATCAGCCCCAGCATTTT | CASSVRQGLSNQPQHF | TRBV6-1 | 16 | TRBJ1-5 | NA | NA
TGTGCCAGCAGTTACTCGGCCGAGGGATACGAGCAGTACTTC | CASSYSAEGYEQYF | TRBV6-5 | 14 | TRBJ2-7 | few | NA
TGTGCCAGCAGCGGGACAGGGGGGTCGACCCAGTACTTC | CASSGTGGSTQYF | TRBV9 | 13 | TRBJ2-5 | NA | TRBD1
TGTGCCAGCAGCGTAGATGGGACAGGGTCTTCCTACGAGCAGTACTTC | CASSVDGTGSSYEQYF | TRBV9 | 16 | TRBJ2-7 | NA | TRBD1
TGTGCCAGCAGTGAGGGTCAGTCGGGTGAAAAACTGTTTTTT | CASSEGQSGEKLFF | TRBV2 | 14 | TRBJ1-4 | few | NA